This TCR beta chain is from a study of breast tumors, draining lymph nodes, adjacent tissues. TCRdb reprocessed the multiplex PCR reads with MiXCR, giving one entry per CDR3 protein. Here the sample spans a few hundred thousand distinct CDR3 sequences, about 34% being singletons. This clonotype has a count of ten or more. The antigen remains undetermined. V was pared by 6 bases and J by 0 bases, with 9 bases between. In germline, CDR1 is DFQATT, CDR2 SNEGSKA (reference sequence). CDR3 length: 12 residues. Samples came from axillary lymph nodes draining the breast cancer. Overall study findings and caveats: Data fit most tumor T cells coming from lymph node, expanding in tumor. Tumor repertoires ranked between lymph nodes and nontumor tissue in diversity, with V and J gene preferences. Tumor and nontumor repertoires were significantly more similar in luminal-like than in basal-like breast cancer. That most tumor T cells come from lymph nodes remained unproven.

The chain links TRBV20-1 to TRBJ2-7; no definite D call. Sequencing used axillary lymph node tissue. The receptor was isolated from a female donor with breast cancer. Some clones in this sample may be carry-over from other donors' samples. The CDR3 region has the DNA TGCAGTGCGGTCTCGAGCTCCTACGAGCAGTACTTC. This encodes CSAVSSSYEQYF.